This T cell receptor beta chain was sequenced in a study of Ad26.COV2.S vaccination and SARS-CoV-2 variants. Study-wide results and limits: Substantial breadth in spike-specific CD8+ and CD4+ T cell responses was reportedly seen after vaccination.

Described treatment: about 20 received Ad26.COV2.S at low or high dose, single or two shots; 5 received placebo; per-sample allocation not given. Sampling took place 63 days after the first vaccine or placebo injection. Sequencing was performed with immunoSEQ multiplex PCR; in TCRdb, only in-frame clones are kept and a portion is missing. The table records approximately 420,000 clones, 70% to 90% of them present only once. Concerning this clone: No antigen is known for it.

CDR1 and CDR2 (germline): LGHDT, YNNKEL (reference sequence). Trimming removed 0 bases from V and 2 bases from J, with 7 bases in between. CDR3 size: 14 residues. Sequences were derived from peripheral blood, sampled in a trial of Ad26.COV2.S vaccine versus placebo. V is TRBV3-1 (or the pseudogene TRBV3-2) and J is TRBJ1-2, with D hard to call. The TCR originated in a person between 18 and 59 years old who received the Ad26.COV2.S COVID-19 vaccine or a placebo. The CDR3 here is CASSQDRENYGYTF. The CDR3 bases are TGTGCCAGCAGCCAAGATAGGGAAAACTATGGCTACACCTTC.